This T cell receptor (beta chain) was sequenced during a study of CD8+ T cells in alopecia areata. Study-wide background: Treated patients were given 5 to 10 mg oral tofacitinib twice daily.

Reverse transcription of extracted RNA yielded cDNA, which provided the sequencing template. Using immunoSEQ multiplex PCR, the repertoire was profiled, and TCRdb retains in-frame clones only, with some absent. The repertoire has approximately 170,000 clones, roughly three fifths of them found once; the top ten carry approximately 0.7%. Study outcomes and limitations: Relative to normal scalp, lesional scalp, especially alopecia totalis/universalis, showed higher clonality. Persistence of many expanded lesional clones was seen in scalp and blood during tofacitinib.

This clone was seen a single time. Antigen specificity is unknown. Treatment reported: oral pan-JAK inhibitor, 5-10 mg twice daily. Lesional scalp tissue (obtained by punch biopsy) and peripheral blood were collected from alopecia areata patients. Deletions cut 1 base from V and 1 base from J, with 10 bases between. CDR1 LGHNA and CDR2 YNFKEQ come from the germline V gene. This CDR3 is 15 amino acids long. V usage is TRBV4-2 and J usage is TRBJ1-1; D remains unclear. The material sequenced was CD4+ T cells sorted from blood, taken at week 4, from a patient treated with tofacitinib. The clonotype originates from a human donor with alopecia areata. The CDR3 coding sequence is TGTGCCAGCAGCCAAGGTTCTGGCAGGAACACTGAAGCTTTCTTT. Amino acid sequence: CASSQGSGRNTEAFF.